Each of the 7 T cell receptor beta chains below was sequenced from the same sample in a study of read filtering for tumor transcriptome and immune sequencing. From roughly 390 ng of RNA, a library with molecular barcoded alpha/delta and beta/gamma adaptors was made. TCRdb re-called the reads with MiXCR, one entry per CDR3 protein. The sample contains some 40,000 distinct CDR3 sequences, 12% of which appear only once. The sample was a population of CD138-negative cells sorted from bone marrow. The receptors were sampled from a donor aged 40 or over with multiple myeloma.

This clonotype was counted ten times or more. The chain carries TRBV28 and TRBJ1-4; D is possibly TRBD1 (5 bases). The CDR3 runs to 14 residues. Germline V gives CDR1 MDHEN, CDR2 SYDVKM. V lost 5 bases to trimming and J lost 5 bases, with 12 bases between them. CDR3 loop: CASSKGPLNEKLFF. The CDR3 coding sequence is TGTGCCAGCAGTAAGGGGCCGCTAAATGAAAAACTGTTTTTT.

In its sample, this clonotype was seen a few times. The rearrangement uses TRBV10-3 and TRBJ2-2, with D unresolved. V gave up 7 bases and J gave up 4 bases, with 7 bases separating them. Germline-derived CDR1 and CDR2 are ENHRY and SYGVKD. The CDR3 is 12 amino acids. The CDR3 spells CAIKGSTGELFF. CDR3 nucleotide sequence: TGTGCCATCAAGGGCAGCACCGGGGAGCTGTTTTTT.

Notes on this clonotype: At one end, the junction sequence differs from germline, possibly due to a read error. V and J are TRBV5-6 and TRBJ2-1; D is possibly TRBD1 (5 bases). Germline CDR1 is SGHDT and CDR2 is YYEEEE. The CDR3 covers 11 residues. The CDR3 here is CASSLDKEQFF. CDR3 coding DNA: TGTGCCAGCAGTTTGGACAAGGAGCAGTTCTTC.

This clonotype was recorded many times. The rearrangement uses TRBV7-8 and TRBJ1-1; TRBD1 might be the D (6 bases). Per germline, CDR1 SGHVS and CDR2 FQNEAQ. Between the trimmed V and J ends, which lost 4 bases and 3 bases, there was a span of 15 bases. The CDR3 runs 15 residues. For the CDR3, the DNA is TGTGCCAGCAGCTCACCCGGGACACCTTACACTGAAGCTTTCTTT. It encodes CASSSPGTPYTEAFF.

This clonotype was recorded at least ten times. The CDR3, as DNA: TGCAGTGCTTCGACAGGGTCAAAAGAGACCCAGTACTTC. Translating it yields CSASTGSKETQYF. This rearrangement joins TRBV20-1 to TRBJ2-5, with 7 bases that match TRBD1. After removal of 5 bases from V and 3 bases from J, the junction contained 6 bases not matched to a gene. CDR1 and CDR2 from the germline V gene are DFQATT and SNEGSKA (reference sequence). The CDR3 totals 13 residues.

This clonotype came up many times. The rearrangement links TRBV20-1 to TRBJ2-1; D unclear. The CDR3 consists of 13 residues. Germline V lookup: CDR1 DFQATT, CDR2 SNEGSKA (reference sequence). The ends were cut back, 6 bases at V and 2 bases at J, with 11 bases in the middle. In DNA, the CDR3 is TGCAGTGCGGAAGCTTTTGCCTACAATGAGCAGTTCTTC. This sequence encodes CSAEAFAYNEQFF.

This clonotype was picked up many times. The V gene is TRBV20-1, the J gene TRBJ1-5, with 9 bases lining up with TRBD1. The CDR3 length is 15 residues. V dropped 2 bases and J dropped 6; count of bases not matched to a gene: 8. Germline V gene sequence: CDR1 DFQATT, CDR2 SNEGSKA (reference sequence). CDR3 loop: CSARTRDRASQPQHF. For the CDR3, the DNA is TGCAGTGCTAGAACCCGGGACAGGGCGTCTCAGCCCCAGCATTTT.